This TCR beta chain was recovered during a study of T cell repertoires in cytomegalovirus infection. TCRdb analysed the reads with MiXCR anew, one entry per CDR3 protein. The sample includes about 310,000 distinct CDR3 sequences, around 25% of them seen just once. Germline loops: CDR1 LNHDA, CDR2 SQIVND (reference sequence). The CDR3 totals 11 residues. Trimming pared 6 bases from V and 5 bases from J, leaving 6 bases between. This clonotype was found a few times. Its antigen is still unknown. The clonotype was recovered from a human donor in good health (CMV status not recorded). Some clones in this sample may be carry-over from other donors' samples. J is TRBJ2-3 and V is TRBV19; unclear D gene. Sequenced here: cultured PBMCs, sampled from culture after CMV antigen stimulation. CDR3 nucleotide sequence: TGTGCCAGTAGATTAGTAGATACGCAGTATTTT. Its protein is CASRLVDTQYF. The full variable domain, with the rest looked up from reference TRBV19 and TRBJ2-3, is DGGITQSPKYLFRKEGQNVTLSCEQNLNHDAMYWYRQDPGQGLRLIYYSQIVNDFQKGDIAEGYSVSREKKESFPLTVTSAQKNPTAFYLCASRLVDTQYFGPGTRLTVL.